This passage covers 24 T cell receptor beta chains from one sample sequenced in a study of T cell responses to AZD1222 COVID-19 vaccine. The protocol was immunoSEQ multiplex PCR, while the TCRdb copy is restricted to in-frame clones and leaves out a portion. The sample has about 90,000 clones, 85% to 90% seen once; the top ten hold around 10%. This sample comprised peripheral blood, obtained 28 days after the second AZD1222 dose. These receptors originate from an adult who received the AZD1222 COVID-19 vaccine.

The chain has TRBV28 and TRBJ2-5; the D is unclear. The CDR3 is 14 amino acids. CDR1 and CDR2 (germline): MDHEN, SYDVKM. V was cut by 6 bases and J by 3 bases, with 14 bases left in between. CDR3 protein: CASSPVIEEETQYF. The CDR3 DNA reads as TGTGCCAGCAGCCCGGTGATTGAGGAAGAGACCCAGTACTTC.

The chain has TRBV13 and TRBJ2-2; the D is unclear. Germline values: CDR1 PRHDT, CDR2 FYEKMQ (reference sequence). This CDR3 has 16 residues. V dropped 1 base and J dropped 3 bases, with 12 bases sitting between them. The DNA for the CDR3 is TGTGCCAGCAGCTTAGAACCAGGATCGGACACCGGGGAGCTGTTTTTT. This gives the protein CASSLEPGSDTGELFF. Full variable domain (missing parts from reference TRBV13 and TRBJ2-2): AAGVIQSPRHLIKEKRETATLKCYPIPRHDTVYWYQQGPGQDPQFLISFYEKMQSDKGSIPDRFSAQQFSDYHSELNMSSLELGDSALYFCASSLEPGSDTGELFFGEGSRLTVL.

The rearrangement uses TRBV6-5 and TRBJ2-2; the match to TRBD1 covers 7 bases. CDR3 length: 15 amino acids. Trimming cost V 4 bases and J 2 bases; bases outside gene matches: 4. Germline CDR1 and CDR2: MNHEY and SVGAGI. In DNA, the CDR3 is TGTGCCAGCAGTTCGGGACAGTCTAACACCGGGGAGCTGTTTTTT. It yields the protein CASSSGQSNTGELFF.

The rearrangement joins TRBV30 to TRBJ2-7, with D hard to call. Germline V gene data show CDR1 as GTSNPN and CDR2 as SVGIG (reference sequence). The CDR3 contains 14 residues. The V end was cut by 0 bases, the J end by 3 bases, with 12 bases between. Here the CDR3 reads CAWSVPGFLYEQYF. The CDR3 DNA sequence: TGTGCCTGGAGTGTACCCGGATTTCTCTACGAGCAGTACTTC.

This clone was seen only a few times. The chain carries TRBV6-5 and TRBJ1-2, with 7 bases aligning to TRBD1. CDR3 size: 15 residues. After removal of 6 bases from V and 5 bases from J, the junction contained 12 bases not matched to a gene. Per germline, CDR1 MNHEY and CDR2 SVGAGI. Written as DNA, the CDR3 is TGTGCCAGCAGGAACACCGGGACAGCCTCTTATGGCTACACCTTC. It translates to CASRNTGTASYGYTF.

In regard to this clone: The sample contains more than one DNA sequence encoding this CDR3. The CDR3 reads CASSEGGTGYGYTF. The CDR3 DNA sequence: TGTGCCAGCAGTGAAGGGGGGACAGGCTATGGCTACACCTTC. The chain joins TRBV6-1 to TRBJ1-2, with 8 bases lining up with TRBD1. Germline assignment: CDR1 MNHNS and CDR2 SASEGT. This CDR3 has 14 amino acids. The junction had 2 bases not matched to a gene; V was cut back by 1 base and J by 4 bases.

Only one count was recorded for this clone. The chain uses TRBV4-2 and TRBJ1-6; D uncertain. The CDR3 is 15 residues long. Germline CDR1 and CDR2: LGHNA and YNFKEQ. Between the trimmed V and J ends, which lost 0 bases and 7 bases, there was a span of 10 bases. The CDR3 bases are TGTGCCAGCAGCCAAGACCGGACCTCAAATTCACCCCTCCACTTT. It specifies CASSQDRTSNSPLHF.

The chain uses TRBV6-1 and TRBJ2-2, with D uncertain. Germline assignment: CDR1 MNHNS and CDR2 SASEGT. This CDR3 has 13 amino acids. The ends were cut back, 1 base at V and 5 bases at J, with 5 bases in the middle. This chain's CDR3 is CASSEVGTGELFF. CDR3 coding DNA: TGTGCCAGCAGTGAAGTGGGAACCGGGGAGCTGTTTTTT.

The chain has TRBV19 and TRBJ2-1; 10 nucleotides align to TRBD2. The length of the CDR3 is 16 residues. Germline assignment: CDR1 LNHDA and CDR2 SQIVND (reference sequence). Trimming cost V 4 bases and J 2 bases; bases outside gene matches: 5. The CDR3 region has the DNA TGTGCCAGTAGTAAGGCTAGCGGGAGACCCTACAATGAGCAGTTCTTC. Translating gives CASSKASGRPYNEQFF.

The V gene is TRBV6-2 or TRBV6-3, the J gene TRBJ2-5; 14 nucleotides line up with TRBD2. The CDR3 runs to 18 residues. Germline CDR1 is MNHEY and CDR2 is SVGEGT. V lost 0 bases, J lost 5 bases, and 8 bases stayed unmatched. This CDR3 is CASSYSGTSGGLRETQYF. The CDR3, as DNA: TGTGCCAGCAGTTACTCGGGGACTAGCGGGGGCTTAAGGGAGACCCAGTACTTC.

Written as DNA, the CDR3 is TGTGCCAGCAGCCAAGATCCAACTAGCGGGGTGGTTAGGTTCTTC. This encodes CASSQDPTSGVVRFF. The V and J genes are TRBV4-2 and TRBJ2-1; TRBD2 matches 10 bases. The germline V gene encodes CDR1 LGHNA and CDR2 YNFKEQ. The J segment lost 15 bases and the V segment lost 0 bases, leaving 11 bases of the junction unmatched. This CDR3 region has 15 residues.

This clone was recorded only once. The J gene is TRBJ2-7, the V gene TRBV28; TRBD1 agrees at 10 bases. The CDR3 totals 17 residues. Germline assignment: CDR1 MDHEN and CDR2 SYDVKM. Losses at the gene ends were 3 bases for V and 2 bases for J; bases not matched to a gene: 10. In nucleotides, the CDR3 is TGTGCCAGCAGTTTTCAAGAGGGGACAGGGGTTACCTACGAGCAGTACTTC. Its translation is CASSFQEGTGVTYEQYF. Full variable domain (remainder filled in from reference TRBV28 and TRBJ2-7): DVKVTQSSRYLVKRTGEKVFLECVQDMDHENMFWYRQDPGLGLRLIYFSYDVKMKEKGDIPEGYSVSREKKERFSLILESASTNQTSMYLCASSFQEGTGVTYEQYFGPGTRLTVT.

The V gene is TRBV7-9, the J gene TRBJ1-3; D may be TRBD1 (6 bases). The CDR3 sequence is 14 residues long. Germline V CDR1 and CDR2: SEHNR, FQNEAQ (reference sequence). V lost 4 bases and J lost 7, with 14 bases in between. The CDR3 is CASSSFGQWNTIYF. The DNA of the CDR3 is TGTGCCAGCAGCTCTTTCGGACAGTGGAACACCATATATTTT.

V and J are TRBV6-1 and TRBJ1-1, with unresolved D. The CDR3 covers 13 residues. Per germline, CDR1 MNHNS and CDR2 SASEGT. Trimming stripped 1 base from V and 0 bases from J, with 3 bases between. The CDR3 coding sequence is TGTGCCAGCAGTGAAGTGGTGAACACTGAAGCTTTCTTT. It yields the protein CASSEVVNTEAFF.

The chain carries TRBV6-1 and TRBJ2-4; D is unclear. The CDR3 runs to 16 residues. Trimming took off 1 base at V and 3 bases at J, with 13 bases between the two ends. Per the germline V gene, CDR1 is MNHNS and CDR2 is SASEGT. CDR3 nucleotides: TGTGCCAGCAGTGAAGTCCCCAACCAAGGCAAAAACATTCAGTACTTC. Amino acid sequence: CASSEVPNQGKNIQYF.

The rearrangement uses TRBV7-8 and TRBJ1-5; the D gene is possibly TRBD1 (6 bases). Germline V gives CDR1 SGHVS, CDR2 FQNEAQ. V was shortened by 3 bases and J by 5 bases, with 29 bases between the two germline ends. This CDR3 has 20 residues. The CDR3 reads CASSFLAPSGVLGAHQPQHF. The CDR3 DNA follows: TGTGCCAGCAGCTTCCTAGCGCCCTCCGGGGTCCTGGGGGCGCATCAGCCCCAGCATTTT.

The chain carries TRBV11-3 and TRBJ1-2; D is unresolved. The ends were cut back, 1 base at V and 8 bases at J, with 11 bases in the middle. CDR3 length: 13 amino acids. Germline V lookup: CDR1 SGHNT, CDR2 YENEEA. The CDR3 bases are TGTGCCAGCAGCTTAGGGAACCCGGGCGGCTACACCTTC. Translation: CASSLGNPGGYTF. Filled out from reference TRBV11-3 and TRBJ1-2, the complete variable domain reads EAGVVQSPRYKIIEKKQPVAFWCNPISGHNTLYWYLQNLGQGPELLIRYENEEAVDDSQLPKDRFSAERLKGVDSTLKIQPAELGDSAVYLCASSLGNPGGYTFGSGTRLTVV.

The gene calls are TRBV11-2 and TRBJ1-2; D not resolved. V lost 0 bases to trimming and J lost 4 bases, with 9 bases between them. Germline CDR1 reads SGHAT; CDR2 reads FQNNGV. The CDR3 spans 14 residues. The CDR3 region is CASSLDRGPYGYTF. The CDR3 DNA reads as TGTGCCAGCAGCTTAGATCGCGGCCCCTATGGCTACACCTTC.

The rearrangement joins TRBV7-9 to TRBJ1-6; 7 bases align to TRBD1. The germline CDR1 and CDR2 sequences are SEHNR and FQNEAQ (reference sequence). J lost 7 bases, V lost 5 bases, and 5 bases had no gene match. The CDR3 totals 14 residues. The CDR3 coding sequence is TGTGCCAGCAGCGGTGGACAGGCCAATTCACCCCTCCACTTT. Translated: CASSGGQANSPLHF.

CDR3 in amino acids: CASSLQGAGGETQYF. The CDR3, as DNA: TGTGCCAGCAGCTTACAGGGCGCGGGGGGAGAGACCCAGTACTTC. V is TRBV7-3 and J is TRBJ2-5; 8 bases line up with TRBD2. The CDR3 runs to 15 residues. After removal of 2 bases from V and 4 bases from J, the junction contained 6 bases not matched to a gene. The germline V gene encodes CDR1 SGHTA and CDR2 FQGTGA.

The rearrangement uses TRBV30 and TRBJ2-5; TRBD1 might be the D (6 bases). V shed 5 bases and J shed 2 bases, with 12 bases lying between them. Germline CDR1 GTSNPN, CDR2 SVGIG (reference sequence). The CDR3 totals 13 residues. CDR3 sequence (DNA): TGTGCCTGGGAGACAGGAGTACAAGAGACCCAGTACTTC. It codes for CAWETGVQETQYF.

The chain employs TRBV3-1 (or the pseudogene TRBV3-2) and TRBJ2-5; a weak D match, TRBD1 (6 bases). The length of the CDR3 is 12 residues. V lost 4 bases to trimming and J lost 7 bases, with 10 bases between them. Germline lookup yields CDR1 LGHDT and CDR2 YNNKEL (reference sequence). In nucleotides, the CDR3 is TGTGCCAGCAGCCTTCGACAGGTGACCCAGTACTTC. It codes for CASSLRQVTQYF.

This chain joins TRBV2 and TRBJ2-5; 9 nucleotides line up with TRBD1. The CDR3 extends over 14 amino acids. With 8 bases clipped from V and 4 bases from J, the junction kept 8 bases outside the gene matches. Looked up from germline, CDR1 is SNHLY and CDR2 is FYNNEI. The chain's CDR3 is CASVLQGAGETQYF. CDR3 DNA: TGTGCCAGCGTCCTACAGGGGGCAGGAGAGACCCAGTACTTC.

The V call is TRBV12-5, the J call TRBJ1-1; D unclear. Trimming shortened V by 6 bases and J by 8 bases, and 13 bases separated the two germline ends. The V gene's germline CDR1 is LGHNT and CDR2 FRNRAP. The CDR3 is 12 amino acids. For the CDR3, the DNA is TGTGCTAGTGGGAGGGAAGCTACCGAAGCTTTCTTT. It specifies CASGREATEAFF.